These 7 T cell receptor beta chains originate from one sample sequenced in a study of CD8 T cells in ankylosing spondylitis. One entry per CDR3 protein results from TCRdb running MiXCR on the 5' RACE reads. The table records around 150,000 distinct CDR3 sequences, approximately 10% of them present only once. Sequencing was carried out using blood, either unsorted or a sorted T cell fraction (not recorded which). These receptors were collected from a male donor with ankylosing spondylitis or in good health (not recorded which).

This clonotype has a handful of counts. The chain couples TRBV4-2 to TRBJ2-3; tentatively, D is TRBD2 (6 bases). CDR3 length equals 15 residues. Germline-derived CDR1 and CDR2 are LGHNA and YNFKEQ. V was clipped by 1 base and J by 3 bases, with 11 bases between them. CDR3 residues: CASSQGLEVTDTQYF. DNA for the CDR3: TGTGCCAGCAGCCAAGGACTAGAAGTGACAGATACGCAGTATTTT.

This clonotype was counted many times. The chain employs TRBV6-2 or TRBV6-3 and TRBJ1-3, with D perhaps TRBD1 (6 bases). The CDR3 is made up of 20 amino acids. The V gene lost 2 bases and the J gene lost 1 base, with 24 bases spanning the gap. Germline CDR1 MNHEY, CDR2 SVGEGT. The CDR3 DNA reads TGTGCCAGCAGTTACCAGACAGGACCCCACCCCTGGTCTTCTGGAAACACCATATATTTT. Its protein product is CASSYQTGPHPWSSGNTIYF.

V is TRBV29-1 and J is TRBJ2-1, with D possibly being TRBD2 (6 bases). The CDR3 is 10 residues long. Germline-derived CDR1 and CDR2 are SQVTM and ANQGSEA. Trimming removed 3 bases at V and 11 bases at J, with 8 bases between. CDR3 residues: CSVEEGKQFF. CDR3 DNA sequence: TGCAGCGTTGAGGAGGGTAAGCAGTTCTTC.

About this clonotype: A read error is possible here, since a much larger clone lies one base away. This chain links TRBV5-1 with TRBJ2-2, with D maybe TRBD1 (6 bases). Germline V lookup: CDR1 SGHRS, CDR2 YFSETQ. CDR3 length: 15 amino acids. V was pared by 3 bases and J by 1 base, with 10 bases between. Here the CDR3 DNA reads TGCGCCAGCAGCTCGCAAGGGGGGAACACCGGGGAGCTGTTTTTT. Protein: CASSSQGGNTGELFF.

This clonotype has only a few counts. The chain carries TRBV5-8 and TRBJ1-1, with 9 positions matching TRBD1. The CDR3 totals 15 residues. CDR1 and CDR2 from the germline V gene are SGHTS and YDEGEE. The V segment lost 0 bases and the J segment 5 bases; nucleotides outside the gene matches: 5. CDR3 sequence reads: CASSLGGQGGTEAFF. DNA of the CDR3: TGTGCCAGCAGCTTGGGGGGACAGGGAGGAACTGAAGCTTTCTTT.

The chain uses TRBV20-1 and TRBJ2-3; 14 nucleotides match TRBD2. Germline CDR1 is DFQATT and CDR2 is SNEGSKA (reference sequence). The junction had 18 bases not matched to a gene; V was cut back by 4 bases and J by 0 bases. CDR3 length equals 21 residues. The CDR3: CSATKYGTSGGDFLSTDTQYF. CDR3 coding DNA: TGCAGTGCTACCAAGTACGGGACTAGCGGGGGAGATTTCCTTAGCACAGATACGCAGTATTTT.

Here the CDR3 DNA reads TGCAGTGCTAGAGATAACGGCAGACCAGACAATCAGCCCCAGCATTTT. Translating it yields CSARDNGRPDNQPQHF. The J gene is TRBJ1-5, the V gene TRBV20-1; no clear D. The germline V gene has CDR1 DFQATT and CDR2 SNEGSKA (reference sequence). The germline V and J ends were trimmed by 0 bases and 3 bases, with 15 bases remaining between them. The CDR3 covers 16 residues.